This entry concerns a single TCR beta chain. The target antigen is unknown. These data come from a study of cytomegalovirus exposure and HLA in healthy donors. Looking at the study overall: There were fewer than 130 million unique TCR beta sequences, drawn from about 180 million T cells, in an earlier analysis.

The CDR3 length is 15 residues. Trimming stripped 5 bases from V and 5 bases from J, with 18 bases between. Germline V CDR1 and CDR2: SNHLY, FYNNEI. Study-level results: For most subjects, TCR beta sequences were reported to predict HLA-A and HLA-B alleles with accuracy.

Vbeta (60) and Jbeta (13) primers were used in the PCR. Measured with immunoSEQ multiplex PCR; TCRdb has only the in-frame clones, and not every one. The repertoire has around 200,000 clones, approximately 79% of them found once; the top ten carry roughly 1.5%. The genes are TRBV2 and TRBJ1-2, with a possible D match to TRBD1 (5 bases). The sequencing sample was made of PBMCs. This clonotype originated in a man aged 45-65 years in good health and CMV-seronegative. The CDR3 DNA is TGTGCCAGCAGTCCAGAGAGGCAGGGAAGGTATGGCTACACCTTC. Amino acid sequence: CASSPERQGRYGYTF. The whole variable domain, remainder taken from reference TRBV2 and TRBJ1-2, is EPEVTQTPSHQVTQMGQEVILRCVPISNHLYFYWYRQILGQKVEFLVSFYNNEISEKSEIFDDQFSVERPDGSNFTLKIRSTKLEDSAMYFCASSPERQGRYGYTFGSGTRLTVV.